The next 12 T cell receptor beta chains were all read from a single sample in a study of patients and donors after allogeneic stem cell transplantation (TCRdb year 2020). Library prep was done by RT-PCR. Sequenced using a NextSeq 550. TCRdb trimmed the raw reads at Q25, called clones with MiXCR and kept productive beta chains. Entries are consolidated by CDR3 protein sequence, retaining the most common genes and DNA. The sample data list about 960,000 distinct CDR3 sequences, and 15% to 20% of these were observed just once. Under 6.5% of the sample belongs to the ten largest clones. Sequencing input: blood, either unsorted or a sorted T cell fraction (not recorded which). The receptors were sampled from a human donor who was either an allogeneic HSCT recipient or a stem cell or donor lymphocyte infusion donor (not recorded which). It is not recorded whose cells these are; they may come from a transplant donor.

The V and J genes are TRBV20-1 and TRBJ1-2; tentative D call: TRBD1 (5 bases). V was shortened by 6 bases and J by 10 bases, with 12 bases between the two germline ends. CDR3 length: 10 amino acids. CDR1 is DFQATT and CDR2 is SNEGSKA in the germline V gene (reference sequence). The CDR3 is CSAHDRFYTF. Here the CDR3 DNA reads TGCAGTGCGCATGACAGATTCTACACCTTC.

This clonotype appeared many times. The rearrangement links TRBV20-1 to TRBJ2-1, with 12 positions matching TRBD2. From germline, CDR1 is DFQATT and CDR2 SNEGSKA (reference sequence). V lost 5 bases and J lost 5; bases outside the gene matches: 4. The CDR3 is made up of 14 amino acids. CDR3 coding DNA: TGCAGTGCTCCGAGACTAGCGGGGGACAATGAGCAGTTCTTC. Amino acids: CSAPRLAGDNEQFF.

V and J are TRBV28 and TRBJ2-7; 8 nucleotides align to TRBD1. Unmatched junction bases numbered 10, after V lost 7 bases and J lost 5 bases. Germline CDR1 and CDR2: MDHEN and SYDVKM. The CDR3 is 14 amino acids. CDR3 sequence (DNA): TGTGCCAGCATCGATGGGCAGGGGGCCCACGAGCAGTACTTC. As protein: CASIDGQGAHEQYF.

This clonotype has a handful of counts. V usage is TRBV5-4 and J usage is TRBJ1-3; D is ambiguous. This CDR3 is 19 amino acids long. In germline, CDR1 is SGHNT, CDR2 YYREEE (reference sequence). The V and J ends lost 0 bases and 1 base respectively, with 20 bases between them. Here the CDR3 reads CASSLERGRGGRSGNTIYF. CDR3 coding DNA: TGTGCCAGCAGCTTGGAACGAGGTCGGGGTGGAAGGTCTGGAAACACCATATATTTT.

V usage is TRBV9 and J usage is TRBJ1-4, with D unclear. The germline V and J ends were trimmed by 3 bases and 0 bases, with 6 bases remaining between them. Germline CDR1 is SGDLS and CDR2 is YYNGEE. CDR3 length: 14 amino acids. The CDR3 DNA is TGTGCCAGCAGCGCCCAACCAACTAATGAAAAACTGTTTTTT. It codes for CASSAQPTNEKLFF.

This chain links TRBV7-9 with TRBJ2-5; no definite D call. CDR1 and CDR2 (germline): SEHNR, FQNEAQ (reference sequence). The CDR3 sequence is 12 residues long. The V gene lost 2 bases and the J gene lost 9 bases, with 10 bases spanning the gap. CDR3 sequence (DNA): TGTGCCAGCAGCTTAACACCAGGAGCCCAGTACTTC. Residues: CASSLTPGAQYF.

A note on this clonotype: Relative to the germline gene, one junction end is altered; a read error may explain this. The chain links TRBV6-5 to TRBJ2-1; 7 nucleotides agree with TRBD1. Germline lookup yields CDR1 MNHEY and CDR2 SVGAGI. CDR3 length: 16 residues. The CDR3 sequence: CASSHSGRGSTNEQFF. The CDR3 coding sequence is TGTGCCAGCAGTCACTCGGGCAGGGGGAGTACGAATGAGCAGTTCTTC.

The chain couples TRBV27 to TRBJ2-7; 8 bases fit TRBD2. The CDR3 sequence is 15 residues long. Germline V lookup: CDR1 MNHEY, CDR2 SMNVEV (reference sequence). V lost 3 bases, J lost 6 bases, and 10 bases stayed unmatched. The DNA for the CDR3 is TGTGCCAGCAGTTTTATACCGGGAGGGCCCCTCGAGCAGTACTTC. Protein sequence: CASSFIPGGPLEQYF.

This clonotype was counted only a few times. The CDR3: CSVDPGQGMQTQYF. The CDR3 DNA is TGCAGCGTCGACCCGGGACAGGGTATGCAGACCCAGTACTTC. This rearrangement joins TRBV29-1 to TRBJ2-5; 9 nucleotides line up with TRBD1. From germline, CDR1 is SQVTM and CDR2 ANQGSEA. The CDR3 length is 14 residues. The V gene end was trimmed by 6 bases and the J gene end by 6 bases; junction bases not matched to a gene: 11.

V gene TRBV7-8 combines with J gene TRBJ2-1, with unresolved D. V was clipped by 2 bases and J by 0 bases, with 11 bases between them. From germline, CDR1 is SGHVS and CDR2 FQNEAQ. The CDR3 consists of 16 residues. CDR3 sequence (DNA): TGTGCCAGCAGCTTATTACCCTCCTCCTCCTACAATGAGCAGTTCTTC. Protein product: CASSLLPSSSYNEQFF.

This clonotype was observed a few times. The chain couples TRBV4-2 to TRBJ1-6; 10 bases fit TRBD1. The V gene's germline CDR1 is LGHNA and CDR2 YNFKEQ. The V and J ends lost 0 bases and 10 bases, in that order; junction bases with no gene match: 3. The CDR3 runs to 15 residues. CDR3 sequence reads: CASSQDTTGGSPLHF. Here the CDR3 DNA reads TGTGCCAGCAGCCAAGATACGACAGGGGGCTCACCCCTCCACTTT.

This clonotype was observed a handful of times. The chain links TRBV15 to TRBJ2-2; D might be TRBD1 (5 bases). Germline loops: CDR1 LNHNV, CDR2 YYDKDF (reference sequence). This CDR3 region has 15 residues. Between the trimmed V and J ends, which lost 0 bases and 5 bases, there was a span of 10 bases. CDR3 region: CATSRDKGFTGELFF. CDR3 sequence (DNA): TGTGCCACCAGCAGAGATAAGGGGTTTACCGGGGAGCTGTTTTTT. Full variable domain (missing parts from reference TRBV15 and TRBJ2-2): DAMVIQNPRYQVTQFGKPVTLSCSQTLNHNVMYWYQQKSSQAPKLLFHYYDKDFNNEADTPDNFQSRRPNTSFCFLDIRSPGLGDTAMYLCATSRDKGFTGELFFGEGSRLTVL.